This T cell receptor (beta chain) stems from a study of blood T cell repertoires in COVID-19. In the authors' workflow: Researchers report that nucleated cell counts were estimated from reference gene primer amplification. Here immunoSEQ multiplex PCR was the method, and the copy in TCRdb shows in-frame clones only, minus some. V and J calls and clone size follow that table, whereas D and trimming were derived from the DNA. This table has tens of thousands of clones, 84% appearing once. Trimming took off 3 bases at V and 0 bases at J, with 7 bases between the two ends. Germline values: CDR1 LNHNV, CDR2 YYDKDF (reference sequence). The length of the CDR3 is 14 residues.

The TCR sequence derives from a woman aged 60-75 years with acute or convalescent COVID-19. This chain links TRBV15 with TRBJ2-3; D not resolved. The sequenced material came from peripheral blood. DNA of the CDR3: TGTGCCACCAGCAGTGGGCAGAGCACAGATACGCAGTATTTT. It yields the protein CATSSGQSTDTQYF.